A single sample is the source of the 26 T cell receptor beta chains below, sequenced in a study of blood T cell repertoires in COVID-19. Produced via immunoSEQ multiplex PCR; TCRdb's table is partial and in-frame only. The sample lists a few hundred thousand clones, approximately 91% occurring once. The material sequenced was PBMCs or T cells enriched from blood (not recorded which). The receptors were sampled from a woman aged 40 to 50 who had recovered from COVID-19.

This chain uses TRBV29-1 with TRBJ1-1; D is undetermined. Germline CDR1 SQVTM, CDR2 ANQGSEA. The CDR3 is 12 amino acids. V lost 4 bases and J 3 bases, leaving 9 bases between the germline ends. The CDR3 reads CSVVAGYTEAFF. The CDR3 bases are TGCAGCGTTGTAGCGGGCTACACTGAAGCTTTCTTT.

The CDR3 DNA reads TGTGCCAGCAGTGGGTGGGCCCGGGGGACTAGCACCTACAATGAGCAGTTCTTC. Translating gives CASSGWARGTSTYNEQFF. The V call is TRBV25-1, the J call TRBJ2-1; 9 positions match TRBD2. Unmatched junction bases numbered 12, after V lost 4 bases and J lost 2 bases. The germline V gene has CDR1 MGHDK and CDR2 SYGVNS. This CDR3 contains 18 residues. Looking up the rest from reference TRBV25-1 and TRBJ2-1 gives the full variable domain: EADIYQTPRYLVIGTGKKITLECSQTMGHDKMYWYQQDPGMELHLIHYSYGVNSTEKGDLSSESTVSRIRTEHFPLTLESARPSHTSQYLCASSGWARGTSTYNEQFFGPGTRLTVL.

This clone appeared a single time. The CDR3 protein is CASSLVGGANYGYTF. CDR3 DNA sequence: TGTGCCAGCAGCTTAGTAGGGGGAGCTAACTATGGCTACACCTTC. The gene calls are TRBV7-9 and TRBJ1-2; possibly TRBD1 for D (6 bases). CDR1 SEHNR and CDR2 FQNEAQ come from the germline V gene (reference sequence). V shed 1 base and J shed 0 bases, with 9 bases lying between them. The CDR3 is 15 residues long. The full variable domain, its missing parts supplied by reference TRBV7-9 and TRBJ1-2, is DTGVSQNPRHKITKRGQNVTFRCDPISEHNRLYWYRQTLGQGPEFLTYFQNEAQLEKSRLLSDRFSAERPKGSFSTLEIQRTEQGDSAMYLCASSLVGGANYGYTFGSGTRLTVV.

This rearrangement joins TRBV10-3 to TRBJ2-7; the D gene is possibly TRBD1 (5 bases). Germline V gene lookup returns CDR1 ENHRY and CDR2 SYGVKD. This CDR3 has 14 residues. V lost 6 bases and J lost 2, with 14 bases in between. The CDR3 spells CAIRSDSNTYEQYF. The DNA of the CDR3 is TGTGCCATCAGAAGCGACAGCAATACCTACGAGCAGTACTTC.

The chain carries TRBV6-4 and TRBJ1-6, with D perhaps matching TRBD1 (5 bases). The V end lost 6 bases, the J end lost 5 bases, and 11 bases lay between the germline ends. CDR3 size: 14 residues. The V gene's germline CDR1 is MRHNA and CDR2 SNTAGT. The CDR3 nucleotides read TGTGCCAGCAGATGGACATCGGATAATTCACCCCTCCACTTT. Translated: CASRWTSDNSPLHF.

This clone was recorded only once. This chain links TRBV6-5 with TRBJ2-7, with 8 bases matching TRBD2. The J segment lost 6 bases and the V segment lost 4 bases, leaving 5 bases of the junction unmatched. Germline CDR1 and CDR2: MNHEY and SVGAGI. The CDR3 totals 13 residues. The CDR3, as DNA: TGTGCCAGCAGTTCCAGCGGGAGAGGCGAGCAGTACTTC. This sequence encodes CASSSSGRGEQYF.

This sequence joins TRBV20-1 and TRBJ2-5; a possible D gene is TRBD2 (5 bases). V was trimmed by 3 bases and J by 1 base, leaving 21 bases between them. There are 17 residues in the CDR3. Germline V lookup: CDR1 DFQATT, CDR2 SNEGSKA (reference sequence). CDR3 region: CSASQSGGQLLQETQYF. The CDR3 DNA is TGCAGTGCTAGTCAGAGCGGTGGGCAACTCCTCCAAGAGACCCAGTACTTC.

This clone has a handful of counts. V gene TRBV24-1 combines with J gene TRBJ2-1; no firm D call. Germline CDR1 reads KGHDR; CDR2 reads SFDVKD. CDR3 length: 15 amino acids. The V and J ends lost 4 bases and 6 bases respectively, with 15 bases between them. The chain's CDR3 is CATSEVGTGGNEQFF. Here the CDR3 DNA reads TGTGCCACCAGTGAAGTAGGAACGGGTGGCAATGAGCAGTTCTTC.

The V call is TRBV29-1, the J call TRBJ1-1; TRBD1 matches 8 bases. This CDR3 spans 13 amino acids. From germline, CDR1 is SQVTM and CDR2 ANQGSEA. The junction had 10 bases not matched to a gene; V was cut back by 8 bases and J by 5 bases. The CDR3, as DNA: TGCAGCACACGCCAGGGGGCGCGTACTGAAGCTTTCTTT. This translates into CSTRQGARTEAFF.

The CDR3 sequence is CASSRQGTMEQYF. The DNA for the CDR3 is TGTGCCAGCAGCCGACAGGGGACCATGGAGCAGTACTTC. This chain connects TRBV6-5 to TRBJ2-7, with 8 bases lining up with TRBD1. This CDR3 comprises 13 residues. Germline trimming cut 6 bases from V and 7 bases from J; bases unmatched to any gene: 8. Germline V gene lookup returns CDR1 MNHEY and CDR2 SVGAGI.

This clone has only a few counts. V and J are TRBV6-1 and TRBJ1-4, with 8 bases fitting TRBD1. CDR1 is MNHNS, CDR2 SASEGT, per germline. The V segment lost 0 bases and the J segment 5 bases; nucleotides outside the gene matches: 8. The CDR3 runs 17 residues. The CDR3 protein is CASSEAQAGTGNEKLFF. The DNA of the CDR3 is TGTGCCAGCAGTGAAGCCCAGGCCGGGACAGGAAATGAAAAACTGTTTTTT.

This rearrangement joins TRBV19 to TRBJ1-2; D not certain. CDR1 is LNHDA and CDR2 is SQIVND in the germline V gene (reference sequence). Trimming took off 7 bases at V and 4 bases at J, with 13 bases between the two ends. The CDR3 length is 13 residues. CDR3 DNA: TGTGCCAGTACGGGGATGGCGGCCTATGGCTACACCTTC. This codes for CASTGMAAYGYTF.

The genes are TRBV9 and TRBJ1-1; D is perhaps TRBD1 (5 bases). Trimming removed 5 bases from V and 7 bases from J, with 15 bases in between. The CDR3 loop spans 13 amino acids. Germline CDR1 is SGDLS and CDR2 is YYNGEE. Written as DNA, the CDR3 is TGTGCCAGCAGTCCACGGTACAGGAGTGAAGCTTTCTTT. Protein: CASSPRYRSEAFF.

This clone has a single count. This chain connects TRBV6-2 or TRBV6-3 to TRBJ2-3, with a possible D match to TRBD2 (6 bases). Looked up from germline, CDR1 is MNHEY and CDR2 is SVGEGT. V was pared by 2 bases and J by 3 bases, with 15 bases between. The CDR3 consists of 16 residues. CDR3 nucleotide sequence: TGTGCCAGCAGTTACCCGCCGCGGGGCGGGACAGATACGCAGTATTTT. Protein product: CASSYPPRGGTDTQYF.

This chain links TRBV11-3 with TRBJ2-5, with 8 bases aligning to TRBD2. The germline CDR1 and CDR2 sequences are SGHNT and YENEEA. The CDR3 is made up of 14 amino acids. V trimming: 5 bases; J trimming: 5 bases; junction bases outside the gene matches: 7. DNA of the CDR3: TGTGCCAGCAGCCAGCGACTAGCGTTGGAGACCCAGTACTTC. Translating gives CASSQRLALETQYF.

The chain employs TRBV18 and TRBJ1-4, with TRBD1 matching over 7 bases. V shed 4 bases and J 0 bases; nucleotides not matched to a gene: 5. CDR3 length equals 16 residues. In germline, CDR1 is KGHSH, CDR2 LQKENI. The CDR3 DNA reads as TGTGCCAGCTCACTGGACAGGCCAACAACTAATGAAAAACTGTTTTTT. Its translation is CASSLDRPTTNEKLFF.

The CDR3 sequence is CASSLVMGGSSYEQYF. CDR3 in DNA: TGTGCCAGCAGCTTAGTAATGGGGGGAAGCTCCTACGAGCAGTACTTC. The gene calls are TRBV7-2 and TRBJ2-7; D might be TRBD2 (6 bases). The CDR3 totals 16 residues. V shed 1 base and J shed 0 bases, with 13 bases lying between them. Germline values: CDR1 SGHTA, CDR2 FQGNSA. Supplemented by reference TRBV7-2 and TRBJ2-7, the full variable domain reads GAGVSQSPSNKVTEKGKDVELRCDPISGHTALYWYRQSLGQGLEFLIYFQGNSAPDKSGLPSDRFSAERTGGSVSTLTIQRTQQEDSAVYLCASSLVMGGSSYEQYFGPGTRLTVT.

This clone appeared a single time. The rearrangement joins TRBV5-1 to TRBJ2-7; TRBD1 aligns across 11 bases. The length of the CDR3 is 20 residues. The ends lost 3 bases at V and 0 bases at J; junction bases unmatched: 17. Germline V gene lookup returns CDR1 SGHRS and CDR2 YFSETQ. In DNA form, the CDR3 reads TGCGCCAGCAGCTACCCCGTCCGGGACAGGGGGGCAAGCCCCTCCTACGAGCAGTACTTC. It codes for CASSYPVRDRGASPSYEQYF.

This clone was seen only once. The chain is built from TRBV4-2 and TRBJ2-7, with a weak D call TRBD2 (5 bases). CDR1 is LGHNA and CDR2 is YNFKEQ in the germline V gene. CDR3 size: 15 residues. Trimming left V 5 bases short and J 2 bases short, with 16 bases between. This chain's CDR3 is CASSWVAGEAYEQYF. CDR3 sequence (DNA): TGTGCCAGCAGCTGGGTGGCCGGGGAAGCCTACGAGCAGTACTTC.

The chain uses TRBV4-3 and TRBJ2-2; a possible D gene is TRBD2 (7 bases). CDR1 and CDR2 (germline): LGHNA, YSLEER. V lost 0 bases and J lost 4, with 15 bases in between. This CDR3 has 17 amino acids. CDR3 DNA: TGCGCCAGCAGCCAAGACCCCCGGGGGGCAAGCACCGGGGAGCTGTTTTTT. Translation: CASSQDPRGASTGELFF.

This clone was observed a single time. The genes are TRBV11-3 and TRBJ1-2, with D unclear. Germline assignment: CDR1 SGHNT and CDR2 YENEEA. The CDR3 is 14 amino acids. With 5 bases removed from V and 2 bases from J, the gap between germline ends came to 12 bases. The CDR3 region is CASSPDAVNYGYTF. The CDR3 DNA sequence: TGTGCCAGCAGCCCTGATGCGGTGAACTATGGCTACACCTTC.

J is TRBJ2-2 and V is TRBV6-6; 12 bases map to TRBD2. After removal of 6 bases from V and 1 base from J, the junction contained 3 bases not matched to a gene. Germline CDR1 MNHNY, CDR2 SVGAGI (reference sequence). This CDR3 region has 16 residues. The CDR3: CASRRLAGENTGELFF. CDR3 nucleotides: TGTGCCAGCAGACGACTAGCGGGAGAGAACACCGGGGAGCTGTTTTTT.

This clone was seen more than once but under ten times. V is TRBV19 and J is TRBJ2-1; 8 bases align to TRBD2. V was pared by 0 bases and J by 10 bases, with 8 bases of the junction left unmatched. This CDR3 is built from 15 residues. Germline loops: CDR1 LNHDA, CDR2 SQIVND (reference sequence). This CDR3 reads CASSIEAGDSREQFF. The CDR3 DNA reads as TGTGCCAGTAGTATAGAAGCGGGAGATTCCCGGGAGCAGTTCTTC.

The J gene is TRBJ2-1, the V gene TRBV18; no firm D call. The CDR3 covers 12 residues. Germline CDR1 and CDR2: KGHSH and LQKENI. Trimming shortened V by 4 bases and J by 8 bases, and 9 bases separated the two germline ends. CDR3 amino acids: CASSLRRDEQFF. The CDR3 nucleotides read TGTGCCAGCTCACTTAGGAGAGATGAGCAGTTCTTC.

V usage is TRBV28 and J usage is TRBJ1-6; 7 bases agree with TRBD1. CDR1 is MDHEN and CDR2 is SYDVKM in the germline V gene. V dropped 6 bases and J dropped 4; count of bases not matched to a gene: 6. The length of the CDR3 is 15 residues. The DNA for the CDR3 is TGTGCCAGCAGAATACAGGGGCTTTATAATTCACCCCTCCACTTT. Protein: CASRIQGLYNSPLHF. Complete variable domain (other parts from reference TRBV28 and TRBJ1-6): DVKVTQSSRYLVKRTGEKVFLECVQDMDHENMFWYRQDPGLGLRLIYFSYDVKMKEKGDIPEGYSVSREKKERFSLILESASTNQTSMYLCASRIQGLYNSPLHFGNGTRLTVT.

The chain has TRBV7-3 and TRBJ2-4; possible D gene TRBD2, 6 bases. Germline CDR1 and CDR2: SGHTA and FQGTGA. The CDR3 contains 13 residues. V lost 2 bases, J lost 7 bases, and 9 bases lay in between. CDR3 nucleotides: TGTGCCAGCAGCTTAGGGGGGAACAACATTCAGTACTTC. Its translation is CASSLGGNNIQYF.